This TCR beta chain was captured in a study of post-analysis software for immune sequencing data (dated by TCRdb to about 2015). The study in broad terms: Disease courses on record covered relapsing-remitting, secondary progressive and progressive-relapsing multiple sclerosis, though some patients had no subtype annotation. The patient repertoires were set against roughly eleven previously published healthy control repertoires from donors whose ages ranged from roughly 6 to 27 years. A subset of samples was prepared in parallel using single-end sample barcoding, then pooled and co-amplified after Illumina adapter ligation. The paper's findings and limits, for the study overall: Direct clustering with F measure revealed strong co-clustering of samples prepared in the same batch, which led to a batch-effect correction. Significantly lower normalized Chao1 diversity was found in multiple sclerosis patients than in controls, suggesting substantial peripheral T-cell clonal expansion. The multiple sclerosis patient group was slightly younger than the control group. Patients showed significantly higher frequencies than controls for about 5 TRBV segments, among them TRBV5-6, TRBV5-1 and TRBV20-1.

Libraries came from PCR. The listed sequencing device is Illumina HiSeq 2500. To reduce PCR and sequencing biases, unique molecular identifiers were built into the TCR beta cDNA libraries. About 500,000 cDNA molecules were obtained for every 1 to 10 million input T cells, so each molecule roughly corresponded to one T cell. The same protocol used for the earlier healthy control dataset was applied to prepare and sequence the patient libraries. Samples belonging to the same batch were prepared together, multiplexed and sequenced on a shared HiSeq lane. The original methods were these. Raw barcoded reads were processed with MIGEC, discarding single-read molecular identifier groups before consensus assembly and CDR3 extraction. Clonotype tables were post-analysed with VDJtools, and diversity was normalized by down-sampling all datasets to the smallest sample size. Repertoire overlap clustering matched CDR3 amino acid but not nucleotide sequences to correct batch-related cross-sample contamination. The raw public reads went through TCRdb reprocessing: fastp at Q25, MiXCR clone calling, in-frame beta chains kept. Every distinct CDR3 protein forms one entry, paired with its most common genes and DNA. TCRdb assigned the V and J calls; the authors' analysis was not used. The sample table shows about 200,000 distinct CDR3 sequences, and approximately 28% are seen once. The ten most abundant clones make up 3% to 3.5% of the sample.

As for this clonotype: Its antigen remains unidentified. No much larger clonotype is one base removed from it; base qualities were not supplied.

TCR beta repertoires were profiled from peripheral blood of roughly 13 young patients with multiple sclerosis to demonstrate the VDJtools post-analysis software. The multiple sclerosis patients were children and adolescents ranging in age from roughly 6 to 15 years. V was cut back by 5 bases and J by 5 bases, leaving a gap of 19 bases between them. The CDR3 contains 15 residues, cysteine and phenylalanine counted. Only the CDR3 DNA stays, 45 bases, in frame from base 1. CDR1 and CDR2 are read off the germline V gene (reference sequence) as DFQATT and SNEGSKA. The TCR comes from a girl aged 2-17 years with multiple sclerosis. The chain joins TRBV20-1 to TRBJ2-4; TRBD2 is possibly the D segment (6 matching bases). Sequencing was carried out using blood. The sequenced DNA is TGCAGTGCTCACTTTACTTATAGCGGTGAAAACATTCAGTACTTC. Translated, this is CSAHFTYSGENIQYF.